Presented here are 2 T cell receptor beta chains from one specimen sequenced in a study of blood T cell repertoires in COVID-19 (TCRdb year 2020). The method was the immunoSEQ multiplex PCR assay. The source is immuneACCESS, and TCRdb retained only in-frame sequences with V and J called. Part of the clones is not carried over; for the studies checked, unresolved V genes explain less than half of this, and the remainder is unexplained. The sample table contains roughly 240,000 clones; only one count was recorded for around 87% of them. 3% to 3.5% of the sample rests with the top ten. The sequenced sample was peripheral blood. Receptors originate from a woman aged 30 to 39 who had recovered from COVID-19.

Notes on this clone: One end of the junction does not line up with germline, which may come from a read error. The DNA for the CDR3 is TGTGCCAGCCGATTACTAGCGGGGAAAACGGCAGGCACGGATACGCAGTATTTT. Protein: CASRLLAGKTAGTDTQYF. The genes are TRBV2 and TRBJ2-3; 10 bases are shared with TRBD2. Germline V gene data show CDR1 as SNHLY and CDR2 as FYNNEI. The CDR3 covers 18 residues. Full variable domain (outside the CDR3, taken from reference TRBV2 and TRBJ2-3): EPEVTQTPSHQVTQMGQEVILRCVPISNHLYFYWYRQILGQKVEFLVSFYNNEISEKSEIFDDQFSVERPDGSNFTLKIRSTKLEDSAMYFCASRLLAGKTAGTDTQYFGPGTRLTVL.

This clone was detected only once. V gene TRBV9 combines with J gene TRBJ1-5; D may be TRBD1 (5 bases). The CDR3 contains 13 residues. The V end lost 0 bases, the J end lost 6 bases, and 7 bases lay between the germline ends. Germline V lookup: CDR1 SGDLS, CDR2 YYNGEE. The CDR3 DNA reads as TGTGCCAGCAGCGTAGACGACAGTCAGCCCCAGCATTTT. It encodes CASSVDDSQPQHF.